Included here is one T cell receptor beta chain sequence, with context. The entry originates in a study of early T cells in non-severe SARS-CoV-2 infection. Study-wide context: Sequenced material consisted of bulk RNA (from unsorted whole blood), and chains were unpaired.

Individual cDNA molecules were tagged with unique molecular identifiers, the study reported. TCRdb ran MiXCR on the 5' RACE reads and lists one entry per CDR3 protein. The table lists about 92,000 distinct CDR3 sequences, 16% of them singletons. The germline V gene encodes CDR1 DFQATT and CDR2 SNEGSKA (reference sequence). The CDR3 extends over 16 amino acids. V lost 4 bases, J lost 2 bases, and 10 bases stayed unmatched. This clonotype was obtained from an adult who was a healthcare worker with PCR-confirmed SARS-CoV-2 infection or an uninfected control (not recorded which). Sequencing was done on a sample of whole blood. The V call is TRBV20-1, the J call TRBJ2-5, with 10 bases that match TRBD2. CDR3 region: CSATRPAGLAQETQYF. The CDR3 coding sequence is TGCAGTGCTACGCGTCCCGCGGGACTAGCGCAAGAGACCCAGTACTTC.